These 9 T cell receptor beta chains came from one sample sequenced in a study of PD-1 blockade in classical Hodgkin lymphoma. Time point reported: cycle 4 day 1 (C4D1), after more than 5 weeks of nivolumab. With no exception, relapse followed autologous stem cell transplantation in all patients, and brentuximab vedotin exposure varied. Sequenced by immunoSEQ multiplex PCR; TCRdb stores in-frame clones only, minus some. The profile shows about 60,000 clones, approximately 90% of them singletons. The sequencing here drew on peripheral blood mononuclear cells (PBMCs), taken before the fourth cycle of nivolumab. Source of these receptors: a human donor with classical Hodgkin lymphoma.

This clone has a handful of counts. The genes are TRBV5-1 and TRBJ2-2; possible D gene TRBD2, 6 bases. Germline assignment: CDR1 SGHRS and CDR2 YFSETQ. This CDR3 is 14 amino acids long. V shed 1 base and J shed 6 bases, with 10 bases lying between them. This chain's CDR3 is CASSLPSAAGELFF. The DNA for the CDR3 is TGCGCCAGCAGCTTGCCTAGCGCGGCCGGGGAGCTGTTTTTT.

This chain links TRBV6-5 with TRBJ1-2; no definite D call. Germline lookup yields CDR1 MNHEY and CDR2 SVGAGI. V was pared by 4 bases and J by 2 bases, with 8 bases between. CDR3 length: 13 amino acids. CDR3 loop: CASSLGLNYGYTF. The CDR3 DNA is TGTGCCAGCAGTTTGGGCCTGAACTATGGCTACACCTTC.

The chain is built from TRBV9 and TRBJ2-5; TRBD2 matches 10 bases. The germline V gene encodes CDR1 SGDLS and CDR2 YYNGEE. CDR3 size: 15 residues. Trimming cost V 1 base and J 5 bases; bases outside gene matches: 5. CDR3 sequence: CASSVSGGAAETQYF. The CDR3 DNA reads TGTGCCAGCAGCGTAAGCGGGGGGGCCGCGGAGACCCAGTACTTC.

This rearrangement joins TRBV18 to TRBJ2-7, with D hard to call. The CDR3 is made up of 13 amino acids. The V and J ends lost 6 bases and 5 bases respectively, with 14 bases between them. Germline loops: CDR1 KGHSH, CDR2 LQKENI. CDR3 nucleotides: TGTGCCAGCTCCCCTAACGTGGACGACGAGCAGTACTTC. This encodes CASSPNVDDEQYF. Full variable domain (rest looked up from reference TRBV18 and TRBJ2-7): NAGVMQNPRHLVRRRGQEARLRCSPMKGHSHVYWYRQLPEEGLKFMVYLQKENIIDESGMPKERFSAEFPKEGPSILRIQQVVRGDSAAYFCASSPNVDDEQYFGPGTRLTVT.

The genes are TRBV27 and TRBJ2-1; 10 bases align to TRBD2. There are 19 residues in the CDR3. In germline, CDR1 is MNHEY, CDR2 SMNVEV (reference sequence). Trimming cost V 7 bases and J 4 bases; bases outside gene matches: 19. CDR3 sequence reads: CASKRAGGRGGLWYNEQFF. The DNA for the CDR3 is TGTGCCAGCAAAAGAGCGGGAGGGCGAGGCGGTTTGTGGTACAATGAGCAGTTCTTC.

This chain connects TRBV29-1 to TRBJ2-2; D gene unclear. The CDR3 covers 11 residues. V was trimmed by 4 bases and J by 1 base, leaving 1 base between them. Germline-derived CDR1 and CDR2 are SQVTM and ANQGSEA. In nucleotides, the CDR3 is TGCAGCGTTGGGAACACCGGGGAGCTGTTTTTT. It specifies CSVGNTGELFF.

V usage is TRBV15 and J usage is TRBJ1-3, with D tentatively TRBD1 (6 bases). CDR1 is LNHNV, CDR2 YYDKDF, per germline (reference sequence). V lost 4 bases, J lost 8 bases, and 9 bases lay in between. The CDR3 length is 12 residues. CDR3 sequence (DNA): TGTGCCACCAGCAATCAGGGGTACACCATATATTTT. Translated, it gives CATSNQGYTIYF.

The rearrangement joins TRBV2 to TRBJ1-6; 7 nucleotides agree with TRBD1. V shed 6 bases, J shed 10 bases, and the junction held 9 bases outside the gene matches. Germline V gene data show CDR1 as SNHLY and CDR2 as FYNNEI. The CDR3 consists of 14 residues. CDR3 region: CASRNTGEGSPLHF. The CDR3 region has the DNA TGTGCCAGCAGAAACACAGGGGAGGGGTCACCCCTCCACTTT.

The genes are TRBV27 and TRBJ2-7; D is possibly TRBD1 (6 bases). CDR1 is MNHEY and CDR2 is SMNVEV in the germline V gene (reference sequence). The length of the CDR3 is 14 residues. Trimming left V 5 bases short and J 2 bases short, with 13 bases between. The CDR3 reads CASSPTGTPYEQYF. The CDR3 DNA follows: TGTGCCAGCAGTCCTACAGGGACCCCCTACGAGCAGTACTTC.